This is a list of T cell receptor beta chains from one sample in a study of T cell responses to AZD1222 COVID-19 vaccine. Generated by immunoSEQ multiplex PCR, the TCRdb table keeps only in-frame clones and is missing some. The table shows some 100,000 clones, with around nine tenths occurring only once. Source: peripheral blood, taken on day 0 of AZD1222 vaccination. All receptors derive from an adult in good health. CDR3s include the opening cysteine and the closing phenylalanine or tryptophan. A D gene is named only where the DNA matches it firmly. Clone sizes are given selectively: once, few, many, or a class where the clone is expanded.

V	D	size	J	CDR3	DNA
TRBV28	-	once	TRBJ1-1	CAIGAMNTEAFF	TGTGCCATTGGGGCCATGAACACTGAAGCTTTCTTT
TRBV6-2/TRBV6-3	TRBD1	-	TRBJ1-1	CASSRQGWIAEAFF	TGTGCCAGCAGCCGACAGGGTTGGATCGCTGAAGCTTTCTTT
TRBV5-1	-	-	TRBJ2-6	CASNSAGANVLTF	TGCGCCAGCAACTCAGCTGGGGCCAACGTCCTGACTTTC
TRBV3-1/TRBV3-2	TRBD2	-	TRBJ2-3	CASSPLAGTQYF	TGTGCCAGCAGCCCGTTAGCGGGTACGCAGTATTTT
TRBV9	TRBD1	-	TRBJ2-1	CASSVQHRGDEQFF	TGTGCCAGCAGCGTTCAACACAGGGGCGATGAGCAGTTCTTC
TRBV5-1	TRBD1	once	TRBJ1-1	CASSLESQGWTEAFF	TGCGCCAGCAGCTTGGAGTCACAGGGGTGGACTGAAGCTTTCTTT
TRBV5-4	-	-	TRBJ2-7	CASSLAWGGAPYEQYF	TGTGCCAGCAGCTTGGCATGGGGGGGCGCCCCCTACGAGCAGTACTTC
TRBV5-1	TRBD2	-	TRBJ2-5	CASSLRGGGQETQYF	TGCGCCAGCAGCTTACGCGGGGGGGGCCAAGAGACCCAGTACTTC
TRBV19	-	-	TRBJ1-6	CASSIAGEAGSPLHF	TGTGCCAGTAGTATCGCCGGGGAAGCTGGGTCACCCCTCCACTTT
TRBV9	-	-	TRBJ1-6	CASSVGSSSSYNSPLHF	TGTGCCAGCAGCGTAGGAAGCAGCAGCTCCTATAATTCACCCCTCCACTTT